The T cell receptor (beta chain) described here comes from a study of EBV T-cell therapy then PD-1 blockade in nasopharyngeal carcinoma. Treatment described: AdE1-LMPpoly-expanded autologous EBV-specific T-cell therapy followed by anti-PD-1 nivolumab. Sequencing used immunoSEQ multiplex PCR; TCRdb keeps in-frame clones, though not all of them. The sample includes under 30,000 clones, about 87% of them seen just once. With respect to this clone: Its antigen is not identified.

The sequence came from a man aged 35-49 years with nasopharyngeal carcinoma. Sequencing used CD8+ T cells from blood, obtained at approximately day 60 from a patient whose treatment included autologous EBV-specific T cells and nivolumab.

CDR3 in DNA: TGTGCCAGCAGCTTGGAGACGCGGGAGCAGTACTTC. It translates to CASSLETREQYF. The chain has TRBV5-4 and TRBJ2-7; D gene unclear. V shed 0 bases and J shed 7 bases, with 8 bases lying between them. CDR1 and CDR2 (germline): SGHNT, YYREEE (reference sequence). The CDR3 has 12 amino acids.